The rows below give T cell receptor beta chains drawn from one sample of a study of blood T cells in healthy people across ages. A single record per CDR3 protein comes from TCRdb applying MiXCR to the 5' RACE reads. Among approximately 580,000 distinct CDR3 sequences listed, more than 20% were seen once. This same sample was also taken into another study, of T cells of mothers and their children.

The source material was blood. The receptors originated from a boy under 18 in good health. Both conserved end residues are trimmed from each CDR3.

j_call: -; v_call: TRBV30; cdr3_aa: AWSVVTGGNEQF
j_call: TRBJ1-2; v_call: TRBV19; cdr3_aa: ASNRGGRGGYGYT
j_call: TRBJ2-7; v_call: TRBV28; cdr3_aa: ASSLGGRSYEQY
j_call: TRBJ1-5; v_call: TRBV20-1; cdr3_aa: SARRQVNQPQH
j_call: TRBJ2-5; v_call: TRBV2; cdr3_aa: ASRGTSGRQETQY
j_call: TRBJ2-1; v_call: TRBV4-3; cdr3_aa: ASSQDGGTYYNEQF
j_call: TRBJ2-6; v_call: TRBV20-1; cdr3_aa: SATPGLFSGANVLT
j_call: TRBJ2-5; v_call: TRBV20-1; cdr3_aa: SAREWREGRVWEETQY
j_call: TRBJ2-3; v_call: TRBV6-2/TRBV6-3; cdr3_aa: ASSIGRASDTQY
j_call: TRBJ2-7; v_call: TRBV11-1; cdr3_aa: ASSSTGPGDEQY
j_call: TRBJ2-1; v_call: TRBV6-6; cdr3_aa: ASSYSGTGSYNEQF
j_call: TRBJ2-3; v_call: TRBV24-1; cdr3_aa: ATSELLAEVDTQY
j_call: TRBJ2-7; v_call: TRBV4-2; cdr3_aa: ASSQGSTSGFYEQY
j_call: TRBJ2-2; v_call: TRBV7-2; cdr3_aa: ASSPAGGPRTGELF
j_call: TRBJ2-7; v_call: TRBV7-2; cdr3_aa: ASSPRTSRGNEQY
j_call: TRBJ2-1; v_call: TRBV10-3; cdr3_aa: AISDPTGGDEQF
j_call: TRBJ2-7; v_call: TRBV4-1; cdr3_aa: ASSQFSGYEQY
j_call: TRBJ1-2; v_call: TRBV3-1; cdr3_aa: ASSQEEYYGYT
j_call: TRBJ2-3; v_call: TRBV4-1; cdr3_aa: ASSQDRVFSDTQY
j_call: TRBJ1-1; v_call: TRBV5-1; cdr3_aa: ASSLVGGTNTEAF
j_call: TRBJ2-3; v_call: TRBV29-1; cdr3_aa: SVEFGVGGPDTQY
j_call: TRBJ1-6; v_call: TRBV12-3/TRBV12-4; cdr3_aa: ASSFGGRVSNSPLH
j_call: TRBJ1-1; v_call: TRBV12-3/TRBV12-4; cdr3_aa: ASRQGAISEAF
j_call: TRBJ1-1; v_call: TRBV20-1; cdr3_aa: SAVLTPEAF
j_call: -; v_call: TRBV7-2; cdr3_aa: ASSRDSLGEQF
j_call: TRBJ1-2; v_call: TRBV6-5; cdr3_aa: ASSSLPVFHGYT
j_call: TRBJ1-2; v_call: TRBV7-3; cdr3_aa: ASSPGGVVVGYT
j_call: TRBJ2-7; v_call: TRBV6-2/TRBV6-3; cdr3_aa: ASSFPGDRKPYEQY
j_call: TRBJ2-5; v_call: TRBV6-5; cdr3_aa: ASTSGRDLGETQY
j_call: TRBJ2-5; v_call: TRBV7-6; cdr3_aa: ASSFPSGRGGIETQY
j_call: TRBJ2-2; v_call: TRBV28; cdr3_aa: ASSLRNRGDTGELF
j_call: TRBJ1-1; v_call: TRBV28; cdr3_aa: ASSFVYVNTEAF
j_call: TRBJ2-3; v_call: TRBV12-3/TRBV12-4; cdr3_aa: ASSPLAGVGPDTQY
j_call: TRBJ2-5; v_call: TRBV6-2/TRBV6-3; cdr3_aa: ASSYSSGDQETQY
j_call: TRBJ2-5; v_call: TRBV14; cdr3_aa: ASSPWGMSKRGETQY
j_call: TRBJ2-5; v_call: TRBV20-1; cdr3_aa: SAPGAGEMN
j_call: TRBJ2-1; v_call: TRBV7-2; cdr3_aa: ASSSLADSSYNEQF
j_call: TRBJ2-1; v_call: TRBV19; cdr3_aa: ASRGRDGGYEQF
j_call: TRBJ2-5; v_call: TRBV12-3/TRBV12-4; cdr3_aa: ASSLGGRVMTQY
j_call: -; v_call: TRBV14; cdr3_aa: ASSQDPGQGSLTIHEQY
j_call: TRBJ2-7; v_call: TRBV20-1; cdr3_aa: SARVWQVNSYEQY
j_call: TRBJ2-2; v_call: TRBV5-1; cdr3_aa: ASSVSETNTGELF
j_call: TRBJ2-7; v_call: TRBV14; cdr3_aa: ASSQDQVGEQY
j_call: TRBJ2-7; v_call: TRBV6-2/TRBV6-3; cdr3_aa: ASSYWGQAVGEQY
j_call: TRBJ2-5; v_call: TRBV28; cdr3_aa: ASSLRSGQGGSGTQY
j_call: TRBJ2-3; v_call: TRBV28; cdr3_aa: ASSLEGRGTDTQY
j_call: TRBJ2-1; v_call: TRBV12-3/TRBV12-4; cdr3_aa: ASSYTGYGGDEQF
j_call: TRBJ1-6; v_call: TRBV18; cdr3_aa: ASSLGVDSPLH
j_call: TRBJ1-4; v_call: TRBV7-2; cdr3_aa: ASRRGGPGEKLF
j_call: TRBJ1-6; v_call: TRBV28; cdr3_aa: ASTPGQGLPLH
j_call: TRBJ2-5; v_call: TRBV5-6; cdr3_aa: ASSPRIGEQY